This T cell receptor beta chain was captured in a study of T cell responses to AZD1222 COVID-19 vaccine. Looking at the study overall: Investigators merged groups given second doses at roughly 4 or roughly 12 weeks.

Notes on the study in general: At baseline, seropositivity was found in only a handful of AZD1222 recipients. White British ancestry dominated among donors, who included more females, and clonal diversity was possibly underestimated. Distributed over spike, vaccine-associated CD4 TCRs predominated at 160-218 and 743-854.

In regard to this clone: Its antigen remains unknown.

V dropped 6 bases and J dropped 6 bases, with 6 bases sitting between them. This CDR3 contains 10 residues. CDR1 is DFQATT and CDR2 is SNEGSKA in the germline V gene (reference sequence). TCRdb's copy holds only in-frame clones and misses some; the assay was immunoSEQ multiplex PCR. The sample lists approximately 190,000 clones; about 92% were seen once. The sequenced sample was peripheral blood, obtained on day 0 of AZD1222 vaccination. The source of this sequence is an adult in good health. The chain carries TRBV20-1 and TRBJ2-1; the D is unclear. The DNA for the CDR3 is TGCAGTGCCAGGACCAATGAGCAGTTCTTC. This encodes CSARTNEQFF.